Listed below are T cell receptor beta chains from one sample, sequenced in a study of shared clonotypes between healthy human individuals. The assay was immunoSEQ multiplex PCR, and TCRdb's table has in-frame clones only and misses some. The sample has some 2,500,000 clones; 85% to 95% are singletons. Sequencing input: naive CD4+ T cells from PBMCs. The receptors were gathered from a man between 18 and 29 years old in good health. Some clones in this sample may be carry-over from other donors' samples. CDR3s include the opening cysteine and the closing phenylalanine or tryptophan. Each record gives: V gene, CDR3 protein.

TRBV29-1,CSFQFPYTWEQYF
TRBV5-6,CASNMDRGKGNSPLHF
TRBV5-4,CASSWGGTEDGYTF
TRBV6-1,CASHVQPSAYEQYF
TRBV6-5,CASSYSSTGTSGEQYF
TRBV28,CATYQGYGYGYTF
TRBV14,CASSPRRGGMGTDTQYF
TRBV28,CASSWSLAKNIQYF
TRBV7-7,CASSPSAGGGGTQYF
TRBV6-1,CASKAGPLAGYTF
TRBV5-1,CASSLGAGVSQETQYF
TRBV5-4,CASSGGGWPAAFF
TRBV7-2,CASSFGILSSYEQYF
TRBV5-1,CASSRQTGTGGTGELFF
TRBV5-4,CASSVTRFDNEQFF
TRBV7-8,CASSPAGPTDTQYF
TRBV18,CASSPPSLATYNEQFF
TRBV5-1,CASSLASAVYNEQFF
TRBV7-9,CASSLSGNRYEQYF
TRBV28,CASSRSGGAYEQYF
TRBV15,CATSRDRGMASGELFF
TRBV7-2,CASSLRGGQPQHF
TRBV27,CARRGRVKHCNQPQHF
TRBV28,CASSPAGSTYEQYF
TRBV5-4,CASSPIPRAGTGELFF
TRBV18,CASSPDSGGSYEQYF
TRBV4-2,CASSQVGAGNTIYF
TRBV27,CASSLLTGSPTGELFF
TRBV28,CASSGDSTDTQYF
TRBV5-1,CASRIVWVNTGELFF
TRBV28,CASSLGTITNEQFF
TRBV30,CAWRGGVRSPSGNTIYF
TRBV5-1,CASSFGTSGMNIQYF
TRBV5-4,CASSFSGDRGIYGYTF
TRBV6-4,CASSESAMGTGELFF
TRBV5-1,CASSQGWGLDYGYTF
TRBV5-1,CASSRDGEAFF
TRBV6-5,CASSYRRLNTEAFF
TRBV10-3,CAIGGQGNLGQYF
TRBV6-6,CASTHPQGNYGYTF
TRBV11-1,CASSHSYEASGSGEQFF
TRBV28,CASRPSSETQYF
TRBV7-9,CASSLDRQWNTEAFF
TRBV18,CASSTGQLLNQPQHF
TRBV7-9,CASSLSGTGSYTYNEQFF
TRBV4-1,CASSPGDWFSGRKQGHEQYF
TRBV5-4,CASSPGQSYYEQYF
TRBV4-3,CASSRPASDPGTGELFF